Below, one T cell receptor (beta chain) is given with its context. Under the authors' procedure: Reference gene primers were amplified, and this amplification served to estimate nucleated cell counts. Assay used: immunoSEQ multiplex PCR; TCRdb lists only in-frame clones, some missing. The V and J calls and the clone size are those of that table, but D and trimming were determined from the DNA. The sample consists of around 380,000 clones, roughly four fifths of them appearing once. This sample stems from a study of blood T cell repertoires in COVID-19. This clonotype was sampled from a human donor with acute or convalescent COVID-19. The donor label of this sample is uncertain. Sequencing was carried out using peripheral blood.

The CDR3 reads CASSGGQAVSYNSPLHF. The CDR3 bases are TGTGCCAGCAGCGGGGGACAGGCTGTGTCCTATAATTCACCCCTCCACTTT. The chain couples TRBV9 to TRBJ1-6; 8 bases line up with TRBD1. CDR1 is SGDLS, CDR2 YYNGEE, per germline. The CDR3 is 17 residues long. Losses at the gene ends were 3 bases for V and 1 base for J; bases not matched to a gene: 6.